These T cell receptor beta chains were read from a single sample in a study of control samples from healthy donors and cancer patients. Some clones are missing from TCRdb's copy, which holds only in-frame ones; the method was immunoSEQ multiplex PCR. The sample yields 150,000 to 200,000 clones, around 91% seen once. What was sequenced was blood. The receptor source for this set is a woman between 45 and 65 years old in good health. CDR3s include the opening cysteine and the closing phenylalanine or tryptophan. A D gene is named only where the DNA matches it firmly. For some rows the clone size is stated as once, few or many, or as a class when expanded; others skip it.

>TRBD1|TRBV3-1/TRBV3-2|TRBJ1-2|-
CASSFTTGRQNGYTF
TGTGCCAGCAGCTTTACGACAGGGCGACAGAATGGCTACACCTTC
>TRBD2|TRBV19|TRBJ2-3|-
CASSILGTSGVTQYF
TGTGCCAGTAGTATTTTAGGGACTAGCGGGGTAACGCAGTATTTT
>-|TRBV6-1|TRBJ2-7|-
CASSEVGFYEQYF
TGTGCCAGCAGTGAAGTTGGATTCTACGAGCAGTACTTC
>-|TRBV7-2|TRBJ1-1|-
CASSLGRENTEAFF
TGTGCCAGCAGCTTAGGAAGAGAGAACACTGAAGCTTTCTTT
>TRBD1|TRBV4-1|TRBJ2-5|-
CASRRTGGQETQYF
TGCGCCAGCAGACGCACAGGGGGGCAAGAGACCCAGTACTTC
>-|TRBV7-2|TRBJ2-6|-
CASSFLGGTGANVLTF
TGTGCCAGCAGCTTCCTGGGAGGAACTGGGGCCAACGTCCTGACTTTC
>-|TRBV5-5|TRBJ2-7|-
CASSFKQPYEQYF
TGTGCCAGCAGCTTTAAACAGCCCTACGAGCAGTACTTC
>-|TRBV5-1|TRBJ2-3|few
CASSPGTAENTQYF
TGCGCCAGCAGCCCCGGGACGGCCGAAAATACGCAGTATTTT
>TRBD2|TRBV3-1/TRBV3-2|TRBJ2-7|-
CASSLHTSGGDEQYF
TGTGCCAGCAGCCTTCACACTAGCGGGGGCGACGAGCAGTACTTC
>-|TRBV7-3|TRBJ2-5|-
CASSSNPNLGTQYF
TGTGCCAGCAGCTCGAACCCAAATCTGGGGACCCAGTACTTC
>TRBD1|TRBV6-5|TRBJ2-1|-
CASSPTGGPYNEQFF
TGTGCCAGCAGTCCGACAGGGGGCCCCTACAATGAGCAGTTCTTC
>TRBD1|TRBV27|TRBJ1-5|-
CASSVGTGRDQPQHF
TGTGCCAGCAGTGTCGGGACAGGGAGGGATCAGCCCCAGCATTTT
>-|TRBV7-3|TRBJ2-1|-
CASSLDGEQFF
TGTGCCAGCAGCCTAGACGGGGAGCAGTTCTTC
>-|TRBV4-3|TRBJ1-3|-
CASSQEPAGSGNTIYF
TGCGCCAGCAGCCAAGAACCCGCAGGCTCTGGAAACACCATATATTTT
>-|TRBV9|TRBJ1-5|-
CASSPRSNQPQHF
TGTGCCAGCAGCCCGAGGAGCAATCAGCCCCAGCATTTT
>TRBD1|TRBV19|TRBJ1-4|-
CASSARRQGWNEKLFF
TGTGCCAGTAGTGCCAGGCGACAGGGATGGAATGAAAAACTGTTTTTT
>-|TRBV19|TRBJ2-1|-
CASSTPSASSYNEQFF
TGTGCCAGTAGTACCCCCTCCGCGAGCTCCTACAATGAGCAGTTCTTC
>-|TRBV30|TRBJ1-2|-
CAWSVGVGYTF
TGTGCCTGGAGTGTCGGGGTCGGCTACACCTTC
>-|TRBV12-3/TRBV12-4|TRBJ2-4|-
CASSPYSKNIQYF
TGTGCCAGCAGTCCATACTCCAAAAACATTCAGTACTTC
>TRBD1|TRBV7-9|TRBJ1-6|few
CASSQGAANSPLHF
TGTGCCAGCAGCCAGGGGGCCGCTAATTCACCCCTCCACTTT
>-|TRBV28|TRBJ2-7|-
CASSDRLGALYEQYF
TGTGCCAGCAGTGACCGGTTGGGGGCCCTCTACGAGCAGTACTTC
>-|TRBV11-2|TRBJ2-7|-
CASSSLADSYEQYF
TGTGCCAGCAGCTCTTTAGCGGACTCCTACGAGCAGTACTTC
>-|TRBV27|TRBJ1-5|-
CASPRLNQPQHF
TGTGCCAGCCCTCGGTTGAATCAGCCCCAGCATTTT
>TRBD2|TRBV9|TRBJ2-3|-
CASSVLAGEDTQYF
TGTGCCAGCAGCGTCCTAGCGGGAGAGGATACGCAGTATTTT
>-|TRBV28|TRBJ1-1|-
CASSPLEGFGITEAFF
TGTGCCAGCAGTCCCCTCGAGGGCTTTGGTATAACTGAAGCTTTCTTT
>-|TRBV7-2|TRBJ2-5|-
CASSPQYHQETQYF
TGTGCCAGCAGCCCTCAATACCACCAAGAGACCCAGTACTTC
>-|TRBV5-5|TRBJ1-5|few
CASSLFGMRDQPQHF
TGTGCCAGCAGCTTGTTCGGCATGAGGGATCAGCCCCAGCATTTT
>-|TRBV4-3|TRBJ2-6|once
CASSSPRGANVLTF
TGCGCCAGCAGCTCCCCTCGGGGGGCCAACGTCCTGACTTTC
>-|TRBV5-5|TRBJ1-4|few
CASSLASGNEKLFF
TGTGCCAGCAGCCTCGCGTCCGGTAATGAAAAACTGTTTTTT
>TRBD1|TRBV7-9|TRBJ1-5|-
CASNPVTGTIQPQHF
TGTGCCAGCAACCCGGTGACAGGGACGATTCAGCCCCAGCATTTT
>-|TRBV29-1|TRBJ2-7|-
CSVRDGTYEQYF
TGCAGCGTGCGGGACGGAACCTACGAGCAGTACTTC
>TRBD1|TRBV3-1/TRBV3-2|TRBJ2-2|-
CASSPSGTGVTGELFF
TGTGCCAGCAGCCCCTCCGGGACAGGGGTTACCGGGGAGCTGTTTTTT
>-|TRBV5-6|TRBJ2-2|-
CASSPRGDSTGELFF
TGTGCCAGCAGCCCTAGGGGGGATTCGACCGGGGAGCTGTTTTTT
>-|TRBV7-8|TRBJ2-3|once
CASSPLEDTQYF
TGTGCCAGCAGCCCTCTGGAAGATACGCAGTATTTT
>TRBD2|TRBV19|TRBJ2-1|-
CASSAPKSFAGGFYEQFF
TGTGCCAGTAGTGCCCCCAAGAGCTTTGCGGGAGGTTTCTATGAGCAGTTCTTC
>-|TRBV14|TRBJ1-3|medium-sized
CASSQDPGYTIYF
TGTGCCAGCAGCCAAGATCCTGGGTACACCATATATTTT
>-|TRBV4-2|TRBJ2-1|-
CASSQGQGGGRGALYNEQFF
TGTGCCAGCAGCCAAGGACAGGGAGGTGGACGGGGGGCACTTTACAATGAGCAGTTCTTC
>-|TRBV4-3|TRBJ1-2|-
CASSQVPGGYTF
TGCGCCAGCAGCCAAGTTCCGGGTGGCTACACCTTC
>-|TRBV2|TRBJ1-6|-
CASSEALDISPLHF
TGTGCCAGCAGTGAAGCCCTAGACATTTCACCCCTCCACTTT